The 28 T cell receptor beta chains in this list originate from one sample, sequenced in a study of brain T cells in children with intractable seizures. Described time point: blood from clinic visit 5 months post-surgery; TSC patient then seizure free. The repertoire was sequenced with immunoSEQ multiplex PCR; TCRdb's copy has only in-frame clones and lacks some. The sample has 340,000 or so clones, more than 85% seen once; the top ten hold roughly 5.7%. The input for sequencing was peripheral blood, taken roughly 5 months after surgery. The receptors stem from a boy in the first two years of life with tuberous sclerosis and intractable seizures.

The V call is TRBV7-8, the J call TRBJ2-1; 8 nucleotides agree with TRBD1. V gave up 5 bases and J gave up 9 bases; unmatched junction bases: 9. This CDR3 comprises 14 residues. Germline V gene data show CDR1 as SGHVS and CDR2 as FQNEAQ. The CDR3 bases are TGTGCCAGCAGCACAGGGGGTGGGGGATCTGAGCAGTTCTTC. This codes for CASSTGGGGSEQFF. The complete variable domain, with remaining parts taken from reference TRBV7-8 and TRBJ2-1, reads GAGVSQSPRYKVAKRGQDVALRCDPISGHVSLFWYQQALGQGPEFLTYFQNEAQLDKSGLPSDRFFAERPEGSVSTLKIQRTQQEDSAVYLCASSTGGGGSEQFFGPGTRLTVL.

The CDR3 DNA reads as TGCGCCAGCAGCCTGGACAGCTTCTATGGCTACACCTTC. As protein: CASSLDSFYGYTF. This chain joins TRBV5-1 and TRBJ1-2; possibly TRBD1 for D (6 bases). V was clipped by 4 bases and J by 4 bases, with 11 bases between them. Germline values: CDR1 SGHRS, CDR2 YFSETQ. The CDR3 is made up of 13 amino acids.

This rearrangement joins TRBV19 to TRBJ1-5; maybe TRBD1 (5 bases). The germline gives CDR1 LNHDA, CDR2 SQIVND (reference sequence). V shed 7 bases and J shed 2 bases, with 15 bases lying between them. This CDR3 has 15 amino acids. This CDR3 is CASKVGADGNQPQHF. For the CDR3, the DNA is TGTGCCAGTAAGGTTGGGGCAGACGGCAATCAGCCCCAGCATTTT.

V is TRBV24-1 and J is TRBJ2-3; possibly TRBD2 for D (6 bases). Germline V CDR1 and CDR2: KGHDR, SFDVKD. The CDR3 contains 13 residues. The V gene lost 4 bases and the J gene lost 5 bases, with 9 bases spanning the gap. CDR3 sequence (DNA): TGTGCCACCAGTGAAACGGGACTAGATACGCAGTATTTT. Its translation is CATSETGLDTQYF.

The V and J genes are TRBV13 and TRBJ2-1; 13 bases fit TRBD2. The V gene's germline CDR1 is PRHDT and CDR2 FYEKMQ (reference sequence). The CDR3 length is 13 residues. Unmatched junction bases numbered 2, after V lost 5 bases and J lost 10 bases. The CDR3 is CASSPGLAGEQFF. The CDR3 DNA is TGTGCCAGCAGCCCGGGACTAGCGGGAGAGCAGTTCTTC.

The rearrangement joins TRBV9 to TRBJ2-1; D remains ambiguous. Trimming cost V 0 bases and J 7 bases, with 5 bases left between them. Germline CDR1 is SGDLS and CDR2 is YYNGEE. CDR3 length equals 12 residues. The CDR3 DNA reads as TGTGCCAGCAGCGTAGGAAGTAATGAGCAGTTCTTC. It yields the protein CASSVGSNEQFF. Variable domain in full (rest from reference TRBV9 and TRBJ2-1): DSGVTQTPKHLITATGQRVTLRCSPRSGDLSVYWYQQSLDQGLQFLIQYYNGEERAKGNILERFSAQQFPDLHSELNLSSLELGDSALYFCASSVGSNEQFFGPGTRLTVL.

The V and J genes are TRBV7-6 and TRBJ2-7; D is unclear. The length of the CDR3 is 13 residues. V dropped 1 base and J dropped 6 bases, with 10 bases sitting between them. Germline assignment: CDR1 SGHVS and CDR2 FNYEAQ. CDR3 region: CASSLGAPGEQYF. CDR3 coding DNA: TGTGCCAGCAGCTTAGGGGCCCCTGGCGAGCAGTACTTC.

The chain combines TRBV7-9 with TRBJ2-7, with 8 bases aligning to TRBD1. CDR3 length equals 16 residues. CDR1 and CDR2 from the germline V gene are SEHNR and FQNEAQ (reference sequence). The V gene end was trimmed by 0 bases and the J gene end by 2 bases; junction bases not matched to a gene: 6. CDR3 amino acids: CASSLARAGGTYEQYF. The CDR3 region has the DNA TGTGCCAGCAGCTTAGCGCGGGCAGGGGGCACCTACGAGCAGTACTTC.

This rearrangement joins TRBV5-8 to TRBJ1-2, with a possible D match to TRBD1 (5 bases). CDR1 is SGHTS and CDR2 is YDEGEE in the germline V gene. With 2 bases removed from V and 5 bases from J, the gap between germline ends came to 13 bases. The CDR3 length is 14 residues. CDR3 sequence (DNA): TGTGCCAGCAGCTTACGGGGCACGGGGTATGGCTACACCTTC. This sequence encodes CASSLRGTGYGYTF.

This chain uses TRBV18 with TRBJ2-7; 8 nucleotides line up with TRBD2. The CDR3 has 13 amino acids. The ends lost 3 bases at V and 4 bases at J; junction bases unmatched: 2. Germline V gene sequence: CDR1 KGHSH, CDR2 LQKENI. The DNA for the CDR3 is TGTGCCAGCTCACCCCGCGGGGGGTACGAGCAGTACTTC. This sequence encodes CASSPRGGYEQYF.

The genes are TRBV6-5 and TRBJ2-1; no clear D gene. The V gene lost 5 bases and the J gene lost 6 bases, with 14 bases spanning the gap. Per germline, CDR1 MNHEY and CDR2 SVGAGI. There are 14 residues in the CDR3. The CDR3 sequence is CASSPGPPSNEQFF. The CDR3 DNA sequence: TGTGCCAGCAGTCCCGGACCCCCTTCCAATGAGCAGTTCTTC.

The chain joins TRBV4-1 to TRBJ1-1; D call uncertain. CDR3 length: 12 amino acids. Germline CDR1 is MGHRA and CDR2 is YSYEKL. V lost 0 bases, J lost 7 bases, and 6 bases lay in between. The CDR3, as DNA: TGCGCCAGCAGCCAAGAAGTGGGTGAAGCTTTCTTT. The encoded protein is CASSQEVGEAFF.

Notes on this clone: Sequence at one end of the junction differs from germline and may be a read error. The CDR3 here is CASTTGGRIANYVYTF. The DNA for the CDR3 is TGTGCCAGTACAACGGGGGGCCGAATAGCTAACTATGTCTACACCTTC. J is TRBJ1-2 and V is TRBV19, with D possibly being TRBD1 (6 bases). The CDR3 covers 16 residues. Germline V gives CDR1 LNHDA, CDR2 SQIVND (reference sequence).

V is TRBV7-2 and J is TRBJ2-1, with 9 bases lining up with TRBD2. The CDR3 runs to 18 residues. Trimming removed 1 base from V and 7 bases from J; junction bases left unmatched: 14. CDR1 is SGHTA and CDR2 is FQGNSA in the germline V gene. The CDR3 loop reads CASSLGALSSGRRNEQFF. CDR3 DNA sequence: TGTGCCAGCAGCTTAGGGGCGTTGTCCAGCGGGAGGAGGAATGAGCAGTTCTTC.

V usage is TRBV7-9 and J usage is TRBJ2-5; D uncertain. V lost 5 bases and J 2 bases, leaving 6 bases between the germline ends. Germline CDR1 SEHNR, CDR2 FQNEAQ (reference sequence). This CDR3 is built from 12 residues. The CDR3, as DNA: TGTGCCAGCAGCCAGAATCAAGAGACCCAGTACTTC. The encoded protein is CASSQNQETQYF.

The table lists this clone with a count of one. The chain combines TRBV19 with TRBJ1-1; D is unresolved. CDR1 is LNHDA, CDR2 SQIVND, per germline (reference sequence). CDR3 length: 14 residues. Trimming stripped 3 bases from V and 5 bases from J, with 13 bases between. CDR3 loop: CASSIERAGTEAFF. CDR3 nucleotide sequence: TGTGCCAGTAGTATCGAAAGGGCGGGTACTGAAGCTTTCTTT.

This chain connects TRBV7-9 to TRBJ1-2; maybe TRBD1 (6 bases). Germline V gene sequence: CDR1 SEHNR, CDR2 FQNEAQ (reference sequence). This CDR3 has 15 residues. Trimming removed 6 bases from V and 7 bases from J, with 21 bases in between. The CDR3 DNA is TGTGCCAGCAGGCCTACCGCACAGGGAGTAATTGGCTACACCTTC. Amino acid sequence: CASRPTAQGVIGYTF.

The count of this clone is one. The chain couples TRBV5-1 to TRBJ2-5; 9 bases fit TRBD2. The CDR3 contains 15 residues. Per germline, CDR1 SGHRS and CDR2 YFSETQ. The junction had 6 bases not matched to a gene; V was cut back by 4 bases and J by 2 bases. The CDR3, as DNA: TGCGCCAGCAGCCTACTCCTAGCGGGGCAAGAGACCCAGTACTTC. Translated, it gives CASSLLLAGQETQYF. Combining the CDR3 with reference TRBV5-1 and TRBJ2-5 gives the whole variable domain KAGVTQTPRYLIKTRGQQVTLSCSPISGHRSVSWYQQTPGQGLQFLFEYFSETQRNKGNFPGRFSGRQFSNSRSEMNVSTLELGDSALYLCASSLLLAGQETQYFGPGTRLLVL.

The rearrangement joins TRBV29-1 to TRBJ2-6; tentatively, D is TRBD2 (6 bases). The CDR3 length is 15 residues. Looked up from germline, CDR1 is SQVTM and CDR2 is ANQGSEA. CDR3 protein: CRLRDCCSGANVLTF. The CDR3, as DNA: TGCAGGCTACGGGACTGTTGCTCTGGGGCCAACGTCCTGACTTTC.

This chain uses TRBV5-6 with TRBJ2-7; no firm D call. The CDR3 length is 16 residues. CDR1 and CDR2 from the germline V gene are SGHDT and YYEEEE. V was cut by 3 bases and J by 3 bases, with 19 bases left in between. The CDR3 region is CASSSERFGLVYEQYF. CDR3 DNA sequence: TGTGCCAGCAGCTCCGAGAGGTTTGGTCTAGTCTACGAGCAGTACTTC.

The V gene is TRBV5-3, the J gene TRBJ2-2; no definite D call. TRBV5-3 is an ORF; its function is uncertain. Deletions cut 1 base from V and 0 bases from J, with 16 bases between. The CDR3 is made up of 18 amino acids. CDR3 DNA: TGTGCCAGAAGCTTGATGCACACAATCCTGGCGAACACCGGGGAGCTGTTTTTT. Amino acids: CARSLMHTILANTGELFF.

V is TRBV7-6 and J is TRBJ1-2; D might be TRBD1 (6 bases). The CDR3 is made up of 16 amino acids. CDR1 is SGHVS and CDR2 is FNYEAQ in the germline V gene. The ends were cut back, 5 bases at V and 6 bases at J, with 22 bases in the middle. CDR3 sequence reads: CASSLERGLTGNGYTF. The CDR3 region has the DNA TGTGCCAGCAGCCTGGAACGGGGGCTCACAGGGAATGGCTACACCTTC.

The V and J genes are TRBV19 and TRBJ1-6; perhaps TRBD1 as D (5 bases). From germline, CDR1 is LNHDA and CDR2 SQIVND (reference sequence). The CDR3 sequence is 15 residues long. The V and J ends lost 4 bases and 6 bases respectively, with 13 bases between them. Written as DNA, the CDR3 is TGTGCCAGTAGTAGACTTGGGGGGGGTAATTCACCCCTCCACTTT. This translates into CASSRLGGGNSPLHF.

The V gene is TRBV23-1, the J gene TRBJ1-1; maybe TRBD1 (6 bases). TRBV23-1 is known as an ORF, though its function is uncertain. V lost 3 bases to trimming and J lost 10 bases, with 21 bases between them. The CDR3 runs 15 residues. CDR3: CASSHPPGQPRGAFF. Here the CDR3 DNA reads TGCGCCAGCAGTCATCCCCCGGGGCAGCCCAGGGGAGCTTTCTTT.

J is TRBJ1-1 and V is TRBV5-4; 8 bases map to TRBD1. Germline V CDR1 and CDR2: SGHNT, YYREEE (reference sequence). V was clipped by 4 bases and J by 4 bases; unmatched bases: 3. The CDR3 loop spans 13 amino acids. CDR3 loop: CASSRTGGTEAFF. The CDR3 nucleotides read TGTGCCAGCAGCCGAACAGGGGGCACTGAAGCTTTCTTT.

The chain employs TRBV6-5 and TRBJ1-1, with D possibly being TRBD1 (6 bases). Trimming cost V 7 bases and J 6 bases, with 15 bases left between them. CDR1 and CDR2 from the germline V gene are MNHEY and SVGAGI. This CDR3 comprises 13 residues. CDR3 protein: CASIPTGKAEAFF. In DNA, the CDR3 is TGTGCCAGCATTCCTACAGGGAAAGCTGAAGCTTTCTTT.

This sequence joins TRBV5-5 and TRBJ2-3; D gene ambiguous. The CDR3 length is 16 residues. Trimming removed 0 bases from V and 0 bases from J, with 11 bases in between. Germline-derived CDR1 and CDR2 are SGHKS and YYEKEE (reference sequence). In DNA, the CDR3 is TGTGCCAGCAGCTTGGCCCCCTCTAAAAGCACAGATACGCAGTATTTT. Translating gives CASSLAPSKSTDTQYF.

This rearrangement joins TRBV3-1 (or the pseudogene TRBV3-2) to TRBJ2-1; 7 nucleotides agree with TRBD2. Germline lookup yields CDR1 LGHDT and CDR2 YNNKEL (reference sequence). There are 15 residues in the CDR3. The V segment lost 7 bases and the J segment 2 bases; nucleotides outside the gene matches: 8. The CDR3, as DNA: TGTGCCAGCACCAAGGGCGGGAGTACCTACAATGAGCAGTTCTTC. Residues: CASTKGGSTYNEQFF.